The next 8 T cell receptor beta chains were all read from a single sample in a study of shared clonotypes between healthy human individuals. It was CD45RO-negative cells, positively selected for CCR7, that made up naive CD8 cells, with terminally differentiated effector memory CD45RA+ cells excluded. The repertoire was sequenced with immunoSEQ multiplex PCR; TCRdb's copy has only in-frame clones and lacks some. This sample carries around 2,000,000 clones, around 96% of them seen once, and the ten largest clones take about 1.1%. The sample comprised naive CD8+ T cells sorted from blood. The receptors were gathered from a man aged 18-30 years in good health.

The chain recombines TRBV19 with TRBJ1-2; D is possibly TRBD1 (5 bases). V was cut by 3 bases and J by 7 bases, with 18 bases left in between. In germline, CDR1 is LNHDA, CDR2 SQIVND (reference sequence). This CDR3 has 15 amino acids. The chain's CDR3 is CASSIPRGPPIGYTF. CDR3 DNA: TGTGCCAGTAGTATTCCCCGGGGACCCCCTATTGGCTACACCTTC.

The chain is built from TRBV12-5 and TRBJ2-1; TRBD1 aligns across 11 bases. The CDR3 extends over 14 amino acids. The germline V gene encodes CDR1 LGHNT and CDR2 FRNRAP. The junction had 5 bases not matched to a gene; V was cut back by 7 bases and J by 6 bases. CDR3 DNA: TGTGCTAGTGCCGGACAGGGGGCCTTCAATGAGCAGTTCTTC. Protein product: CASAGQGAFNEQFF.

The V gene is TRBV28, the J gene TRBJ2-1, with D possibly matching TRBD1 (6 bases). With 6 bases removed from V and 8 bases from J, the gap between germline ends came to 20 bases. CDR3 length: 15 amino acids. Germline-derived CDR1 and CDR2 are MDHEN and SYDVKM. DNA for the CDR3: TGTGCCAGCAGCTCGTCCAGCACAGGGTTCCATGAGCAGTTCTTC. This sequence encodes CASSSSSTGFHEQFF.

This rearrangement joins TRBV25-1 to TRBJ1-6, with D maybe TRBD1 (5 bases). The CDR3 length is 13 residues. V was pared by 3 bases and J by 11 bases, with 11 bases between. CDR1 is MGHDK and CDR2 is SYGVNS in the germline V gene. The CDR3 nucleotides are TGTGCCAGCAGTGACGGGGCCGTCACACCCCTCCACTTT. Translating it yields CASSDGAVTPLHF. The full variable domain, completed using reference TRBV25-1 and TRBJ1-6, is EADIYQTPRYLVIGTGKKITLECSQTMGHDKMYWYQQDPGMELHLIHYSYGVNSTEKGDLSSESTVSRIRTEHFPLTLESARPSHTSQYLCASSDGAVTPLHFGNGTRLTVT.

The rearrangement joins TRBV6-5 to TRBJ2-2; tentative D call: TRBD1 (6 bases). The CDR3 runs to 11 residues. The germline V gene encodes CDR1 MNHEY and CDR2 SVGAGI. V was pared by 5 bases and J by 8 bases, with 6 bases between. The CDR3 here is CASSRGGELFF. DNA for the CDR3: TGTGCCAGCAGTAGGGGGGGGGAGCTGTTTTTT.

V usage is TRBV7-3 and J usage is TRBJ1-1; D ambiguous. This CDR3 has 13 amino acids. CDR1 and CDR2 (germline): SGHTA, FQGTGA. With 4 bases removed from V and 2 bases from J, the gap between germline ends came to 8 bases. CDR3 in amino acids: CASSSDVNTEAFF. CDR3 DNA sequence: TGTGCCAGCAGCTCGGACGTTAACACTGAAGCTTTCTTT.

As to this clone: Other DNA variants within this sample encode the same CDR3. The chain links TRBV7-9 to TRBJ1-1, with 10 bases fitting TRBD1. Trimming cost V 5 bases and J 0 bases; bases outside gene matches: 3. Germline V gene data show CDR1 as SEHNR and CDR2 as FQNEAQ (reference sequence). This CDR3 contains 15 residues. CDR3 coding DNA: TGTGCCAGCAGCCCGGGACAGGGGATGAACACTGAAGCTTTCTTT. Protein: CASSPGQGMNTEAFF. Full variable domain (outside the CDR3, taken from reference TRBV7-9 and TRBJ1-1): DTGVSQNPRHKITKRGQNVTFRCDPISEHNRLYWYRQTLGQGPEFLTYFQNEAQLEKSRLLSDRFSAERPKGSFSTLEIQRTEQGDSAMYLCASSPGQGMNTEAFFGQGTRLTVV.

The gene calls are TRBV4-1 and TRBJ2-7; D is possibly TRBD1 or TRBD2 (5 bases each). Trimming took 1 base from V and 2 from J, leaving 21 bases between them. CDR1 and CDR2 from the germline V gene are MGHRA and YSYEKL. The CDR3 length is 18 residues. Here the CDR3 DNA reads TGCGCCAGCAGCCAAGGGTGGCCTCGGGGCATGATAACCTACGAGCAGTACTTC. Residues: CASSQGWPRGMITYEQYF.